These 10 T cell receptor beta chains were sequenced from one sample in a study of T cell repertoires in cytomegalovirus infection. From the reads, TCRdb called clonotypes with MiXCR, one entry per CDR3 protein. Of 700,000 to 850,000 distinct CDR3 sequences listed, over 25% are singletons. Antigen specificity for these receptors is unknown. The sample in question was cultured CD8+ T cells from PBMCs, obtained from culture after CMV antigen stimulation. The receptors shown here come from a human donor in good health (CMV status not recorded). Some clones in this sample may be carry-over from other donors' samples.

This rearrangement joins TRBV5-1 to TRBJ2-3; D is ambiguous. Germline-derived CDR1 and CDR2 are SGHRS and YFSETQ. V was cut by 7 bases and J by 2 bases, with 20 bases left in between. This CDR3 has 16 residues. The chain's CDR3 is CASGPRWSLNTDTQYF. The DNA of the CDR3 is TGCGCCAGCGGGCCACGTTGGAGCCTAAACACAGATACGCAGTATTTT.

This chain uses TRBV11-2 with TRBJ2-7; TRBD1 matches at 7 bases. The CDR3 runs to 16 residues. After removal of 3 bases from V and 4 bases from J, the junction contained 12 bases not matched to a gene. The germline V gene has CDR1 SGHAT and CDR2 FQNNGV. For the CDR3, the DNA is TGTGCCAGCAGCTTGATTTCCAAAAGGGGGCTTTACGAGCAGTACGTC. Protein product: CASSLISKRGLYEQYV.

The sample holds one count of this clonotype. CDR3 DNA sequence: TGTGCCACACTGGGGGCGGGGGGGAAATACAATGAGCAGTTCTTC. Amino acids: CATLGAGGKYNEQFF. The chain joins TRBV6-1 to TRBJ2-1, with 9 bases matching TRBD2. The CDR3 covers 15 residues. The junction had 11 bases not matched to a gene; V was cut back by 10 bases and J by 4 bases. The germline V gene has CDR1 MNHNS and CDR2 SASEGT.

This clonotype appeared many times. The genes are TRBV28 and TRBJ2-1; D not certain. V lost 6 bases and J lost 0, with 9 bases in between. CDR1 and CDR2 (germline): MDHEN, SYDVKM. This CDR3 spans 14 amino acids. The CDR3 DNA reads as TGTGCCAGCAGCTTCCCCGGCTCCTACAATGAGCAGTTCTTC. Translation: CASSFPGSYNEQFF.

The chain is built from TRBV20-1 and TRBJ1-1; 9 bases match TRBD1. Germline CDR1 DFQATT, CDR2 SNEGSKA (reference sequence). The CDR3 length is 18 residues. The V and J ends lost 0 bases and 5 bases, in that order; junction bases with no gene match: 16. CDR3 DNA sequence: TGCAGTGCTAGAGATGTTTTGGCGGGACAGGGATTCGGGACTGAAGCTTTCTTT. This encodes CSARDVLAGQGFGTEAFF.

CDR3 residues: CASSQKQGLAGTTYEQYF. The CDR3 nucleotides read TGTGCCAGCAGCCAAAAACAGGGACTAGCGGGGACTACCTACGAGCAGTACTTC. V gene TRBV4-2 combines with J gene TRBJ2-7; 13 bases map to TRBD2. Germline-derived CDR1 and CDR2 are LGHNA and YNFKEQ. This CDR3 contains 18 residues. V lost 2 bases to trimming and J lost 2 bases; unmatched junction nucleotides: 9.

This clonotype was seen ten or more times. The chain has TRBV7-9 and TRBJ2-7, with no clear D. The germline gives CDR1 SEHNR, CDR2 FQNEAQ (reference sequence). V was trimmed by 5 bases and J by 0 bases, leaving 5 bases between them. The CDR3 is 12 amino acids. The CDR3 here is CASSVSSYEQYF. CDR3 sequence (DNA): TGTGCCAGCAGCGTCTCCTCCTACGAGCAGTACTTC.

This clonotype was seen a few times. The chain has TRBV7-2 and TRBJ1-1; TRBD1 is a possible D gene (6 bases). The CDR3 loop spans 15 amino acids. Trimming took off 1 base at V and 5 bases at J, with 14 bases between the two ends. The germline CDR1 and CDR2 sequences are SGHTA and FQGNSA. Here the CDR3 DNA reads TGTGCCAGCAGCTTAGTAACAGGGAGGAGGACTGAAGCTTTCTTT. It is translated as CASSLVTGRRTEAFF.

V gene TRBV7-6 combines with J gene TRBJ2-7, with D uncertain. V was trimmed by 2 bases and J by 2 bases, leaving 10 bases between them. The CDR3 sequence is 14 residues long. The germline V gene has CDR1 SGHVS and CDR2 FNYEAQ. This CDR3 is CASSLLGSPYEQYV. As DNA, the CDR3 is TGTGCCAGCAGCTTATTAGGTTCGCCCTACGAGCAGTACGTC.

This clonotype was counted only a few times. The V and J genes are TRBV5-6 and TRBJ2-2; 9 bases fit TRBD1. The length of the CDR3 is 16 residues. Trimming removed 3 bases from V and 3 bases from J; junction bases left unmatched: 6. Germline V gene data show CDR1 as SGHDT and CDR2 as YYEEEE. CDR3 protein: CASSSGTGFDTGELFF. The CDR3 region has the DNA TGTGCCAGCAGCTCCGGGACAGGGTTTGACACCGGGGAGCTGTTTTTT.